The clone carrying this TCR beta chain is a singleton in its sample. The RNA, roughly 0.45 to 1 ug, was put through reverse transcription using random hexamers. Across 54 Vbeta and 13 Jbeta, immunoSEQ multiplex PCR amplified TCR beta CDR3. MiXCR, applied by TCRdb to the immunoSEQ multiplex PCR reads, yields one record per CDR3 protein. Of some 300,000 distinct CDR3 sequences listed, around 85% were seen once; the top ten hold 0.2% to 0.25%. CDR3 length: 16 residues. V trimming: 6 bases; J trimming: 2 bases; junction bases outside the gene matches: 9. CDR1 and CDR2 (germline): SNHLY, FYNNEI. The entry originates in a study of CD8 T cells in Susac syndrome.

The source of this sequence is a human donor with multiple sclerosis. The sequenced sample was CD8+ T cells from PBMCs. The chain links TRBV2 to TRBJ2-7; 11 bases map to TRBD2. As DNA, the CDR3 is TGTGCCAGCAGGGACTCGCTAGCGGGAGGCCCCTACGAGCAGTACTTC. The encoded protein is CASRDSLAGGPYEQYF.